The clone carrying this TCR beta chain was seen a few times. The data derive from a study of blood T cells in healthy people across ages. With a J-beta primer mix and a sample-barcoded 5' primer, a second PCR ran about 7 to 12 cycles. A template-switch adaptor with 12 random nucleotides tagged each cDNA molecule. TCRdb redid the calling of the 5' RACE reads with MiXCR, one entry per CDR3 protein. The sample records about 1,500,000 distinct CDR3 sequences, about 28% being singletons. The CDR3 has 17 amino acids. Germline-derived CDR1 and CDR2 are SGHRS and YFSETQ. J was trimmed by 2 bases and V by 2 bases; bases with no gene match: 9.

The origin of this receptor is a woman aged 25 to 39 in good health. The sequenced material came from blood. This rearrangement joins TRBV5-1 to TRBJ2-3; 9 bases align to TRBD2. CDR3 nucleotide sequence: TGCGCCAGCAGCTTTGATTCGGCGGGAGGGTTCACAGATACGCAGTATTTT. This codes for CASSFDSAGGFTDTQYF.